This T cell receptor beta chain was recorded in a study of cytomegalovirus exposure and HLA in healthy donors. A multiplex PCR was run with 60 Vbeta primers and 13 Jbeta primers. The protocol was immunoSEQ multiplex PCR, while the TCRdb copy is restricted to in-frame clones and leaves out a portion. In the table there are 150,000 or so clones, approximately 80% of which are singletons. Germline values: CDR1 SNHLY, CDR2 FYNNEI. The CDR3 covers 14 residues. With V trimmed by 4 bases and J by 10 bases, 6 bases remained unmatched. Study-level findings and limits: Reported results showed that the classifier diagnosed cytomegalovirus status with high specificity and sensitivity.

With respect to this clone: Its antigen is unidentified.

This receptor was taken from a man over 45 in good health and CMV-seronegative. The V call is TRBV2, the J call TRBJ2-1; 11 bases match TRBD2. The material sequenced was PBMCs. In DNA, the CDR3 is TGTGCCAGCAGTGCCCCGACTAGCGGGGAAGAGCAGTTCTTC. Amino acid sequence: CASSAPTSGEEQFF.